This T cell receptor beta chain was documented in a study of blood T cell repertoires in COVID-19. Across the study: There were acute and convalescent COVID-19 samples, and they came from the United States, Italy and Spain.

Trimming at V came to 0 bases and at J to 3 bases, leaving 3 bases not matched to a gene. The germline V gene encodes CDR1 LGHDT and CDR2 YNNKEL (reference sequence). This CDR3 is 16 amino acids long. The study drew participants aged about 18 to 95 years from some 25 US areas. Participant-given clinical history determined each cohort assignment. Cohort 3 donors were reported recovered after two negative PCRs, clearance, or symptom resolution. Only in-frame clones appear in the TCRdb table, and some are missing; sequencing was by immunoSEQ multiplex PCR. The sample consists of approximately 230,000 clones, almost 85% of them appearing once. This clone came up a few times.

The receptor was isolated from a man aged 40-55 years who had recovered from COVID-19. The chain links TRBV3-1 (or the pseudogene TRBV3-2) to TRBJ2-5, with TRBD2 matching over 11 bases. Sequencing was carried out using PBMCs or T cells enriched from blood (not recorded which). The CDR3 region is CASSQEASGGKETQYF. CDR3 DNA sequence: TGTGCCAGCAGCCAAGAGGCTAGCGGGGGGAAAGAGACCCAGTACTTC.